The clone carrying this TCR beta chain has only a few counts. TCRdb re-derived calls from the 5' RACE reads in MiXCR, one entry per CDR3 protein. The profile shows more than 80,000 distinct CDR3 sequences, 9.5% to 15% of them singletons. This entry comes from a study of T-cell memory formation after mild COVID-19. The CDR3 totals 15 residues. CDR1 DFQATT and CDR2 SNEGSKA come from the germline V gene (reference sequence). V was pared by 3 bases and J by 3 bases, with 14 bases between. This TCR came from an adult woman who had mild COVID-19 (a few samples of this study predate the infection). Cell type and time point are not known. The sequencing input was PBMCs or a T cell subset sorted from them (not recorded which). This sequence joins TRBV20-1 and TRBJ2-2, with D tentatively TRBD1 (5 bases). The chain's CDR3 is CSARDKKQDTGELFF. In nucleotides, the CDR3 is TGCAGTGCTAGGGATAAGAAACAGGACACCGGGGAGCTGTTTTTT.